The following is a TCR beta chain sequence with its context. Sequencing used immunoSEQ multiplex PCR; TCRdb keeps in-frame clones, though not all of them. The sample consists of about 97,000 clones, 96% of them appearing once. These data belong to a study of technical replicates of blood from a few donors. Trimming stripped 8 bases from V and 0 bases from J, with 15 bases between. The CDR3 totals 15 residues. Germline CDR1 reads MDHEN; CDR2 reads SYDVKM. The chain recombines TRBV28 with TRBJ2-3, with D possibly matching TRBD2 (6 bases). Sequencing used T cells isolated from PBMCs. This TCR was sampled from a human donor in good health. CDR3 loop: CASEPGSLSTDTQYF. The CDR3 DNA is TGTGCCAGCGAACCCGGGAGCCTTAGCACAGATACGCAGTATTTT.